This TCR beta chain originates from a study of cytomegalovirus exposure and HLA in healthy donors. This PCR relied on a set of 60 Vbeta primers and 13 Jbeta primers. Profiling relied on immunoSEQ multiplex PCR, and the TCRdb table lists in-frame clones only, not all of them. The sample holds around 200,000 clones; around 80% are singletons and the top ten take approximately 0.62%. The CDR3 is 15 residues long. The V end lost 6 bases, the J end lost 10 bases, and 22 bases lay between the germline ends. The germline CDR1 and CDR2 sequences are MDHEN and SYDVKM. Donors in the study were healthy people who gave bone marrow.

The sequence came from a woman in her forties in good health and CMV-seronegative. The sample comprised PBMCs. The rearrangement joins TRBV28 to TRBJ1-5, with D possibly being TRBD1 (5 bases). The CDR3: CASRTLEGLSKPQHF. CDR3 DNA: TGTGCCAGCAGGACCCTGGAGGGGCTGTCGAAACCCCAGCATTTT.